Detailed here is one T cell receptor beta chain. Its antigen is as yet unknown. The ends lost 0 bases at V and 5 bases at J; junction bases unmatched: 3. The CDR3 is made up of 16 amino acids. Germline-derived CDR1 and CDR2 are SGHNT and YENEEA. This entry belongs to a study of T cell responses to AZD1222 COVID-19 vaccine. Study-wide results and limits: With dominance at 160-218 and 743-854, vaccine-associated CD4 TCRs spanned spike. Reportedly, nearly half of unique spike TCRs recognized epitopes outside B.1.351/B.1.1.7 mutations.

Assay used: immunoSEQ multiplex PCR; TCRdb lists only in-frame clones, some missing. Counted here are roughly 130,000 clones, under 95% occurring once; the ten biggest clones make up about 3%. The chain recombines TRBV11-3 with TRBJ1-6; 8 bases are a match to TRBD1. The sequences come from peripheral blood, collected on day 0 of AZD1222 vaccination. This clonotype was obtained from an adult in good health. The CDR3 is CASSLDGTGDNSPLHF. CDR3 bases: TGTGCCAGCAGCTTAGACGGGACAGGAGATAATTCACCCCTCCACTTT.